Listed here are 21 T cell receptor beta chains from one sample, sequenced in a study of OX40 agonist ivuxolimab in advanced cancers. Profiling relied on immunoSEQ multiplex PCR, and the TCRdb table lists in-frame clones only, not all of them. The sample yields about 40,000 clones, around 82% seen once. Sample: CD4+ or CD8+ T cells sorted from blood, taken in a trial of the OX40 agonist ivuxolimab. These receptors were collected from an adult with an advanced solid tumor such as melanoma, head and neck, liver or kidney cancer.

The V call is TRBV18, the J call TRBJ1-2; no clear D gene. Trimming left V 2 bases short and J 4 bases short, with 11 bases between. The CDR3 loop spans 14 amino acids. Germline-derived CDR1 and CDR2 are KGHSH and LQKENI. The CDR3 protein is CASSPLDEIYGYTF. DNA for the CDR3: TGTGCCAGCTCACCATTAGATGAAATCTATGGCTACACCTTC.

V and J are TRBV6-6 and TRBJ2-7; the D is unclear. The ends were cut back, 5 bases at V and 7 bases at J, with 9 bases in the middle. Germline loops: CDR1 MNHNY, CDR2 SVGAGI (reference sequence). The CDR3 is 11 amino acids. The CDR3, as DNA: TGTGCCAGCAGTACCGGGCGTGAGCAGTACTTC. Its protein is CASSTGREQYF.

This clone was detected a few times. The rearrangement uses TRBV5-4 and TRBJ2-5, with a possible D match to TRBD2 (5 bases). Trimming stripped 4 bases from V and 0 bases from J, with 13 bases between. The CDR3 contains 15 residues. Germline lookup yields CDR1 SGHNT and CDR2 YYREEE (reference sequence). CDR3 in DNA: TGTGCCAGCAGCATGGAGGCGAGGTACCAAGAGACCCAGTACTTC. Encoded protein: CASSMEARYQETQYF.

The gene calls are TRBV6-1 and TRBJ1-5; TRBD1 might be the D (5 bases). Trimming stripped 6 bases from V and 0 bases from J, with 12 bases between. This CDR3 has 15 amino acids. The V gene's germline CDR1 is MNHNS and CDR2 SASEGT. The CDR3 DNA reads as TGTGCCAGCAGGGCAGGGCCCCTTAGCAATCAGCCCCAGCATTTT. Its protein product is CASRAGPLSNQPQHF.

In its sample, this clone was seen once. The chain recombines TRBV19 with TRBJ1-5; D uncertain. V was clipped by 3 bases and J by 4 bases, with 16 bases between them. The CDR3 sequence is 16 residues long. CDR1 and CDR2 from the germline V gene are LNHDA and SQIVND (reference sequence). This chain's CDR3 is CASSIQPPDGNQPQHF. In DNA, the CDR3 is TGTGCCAGTAGTATTCAGCCCCCCGATGGTAATCAGCCCCAGCATTTT. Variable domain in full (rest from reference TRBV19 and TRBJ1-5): DGGITQSPKYLFRKEGQNVTLSCEQNLNHDAMYWYRQDPGQGLRLIYYSQIVNDFQKGDIAEGYSVSREKKESFPLTVTSAQKNPTAFYLCASSIQPPDGNQPQHFGDGTRLSIL.

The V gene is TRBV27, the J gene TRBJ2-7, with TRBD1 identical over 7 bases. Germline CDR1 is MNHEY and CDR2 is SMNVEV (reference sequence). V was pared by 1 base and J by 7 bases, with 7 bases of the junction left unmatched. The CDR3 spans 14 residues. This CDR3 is CASSLLQGKGEQYF. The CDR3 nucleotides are TGTGCCAGCAGTTTATTACAGGGGAAAGGTGAGCAGTACTTC.

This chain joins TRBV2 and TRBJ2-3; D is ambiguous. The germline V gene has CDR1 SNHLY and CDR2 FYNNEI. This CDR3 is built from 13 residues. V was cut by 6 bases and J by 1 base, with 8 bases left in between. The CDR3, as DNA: TGTGCCAGCAGCAATGACCGCACAGATACGCAGTATTTT. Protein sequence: CASSNDRTDTQYF.

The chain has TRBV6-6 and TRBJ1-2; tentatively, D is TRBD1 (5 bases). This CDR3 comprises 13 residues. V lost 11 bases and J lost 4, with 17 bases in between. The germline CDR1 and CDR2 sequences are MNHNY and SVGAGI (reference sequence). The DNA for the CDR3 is TGTGCCGGGACCTCCCCCGGCATCTATGGCTACACCTTC. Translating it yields CAGTSPGIYGYTF.

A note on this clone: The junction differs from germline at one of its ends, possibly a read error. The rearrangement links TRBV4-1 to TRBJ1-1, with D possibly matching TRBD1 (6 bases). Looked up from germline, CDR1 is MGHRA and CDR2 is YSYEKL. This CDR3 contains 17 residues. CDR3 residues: CASSQRGIRGGNAEAFF. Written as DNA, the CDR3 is TGCGCCAGCAGCCAAAGGGGGATACGGGGAGGGAACGCTGAAGCTTTCTTT.

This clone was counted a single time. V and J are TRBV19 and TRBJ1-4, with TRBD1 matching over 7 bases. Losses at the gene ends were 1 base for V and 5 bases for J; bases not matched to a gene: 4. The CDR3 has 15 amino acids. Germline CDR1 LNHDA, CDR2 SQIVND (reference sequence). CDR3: CASSIGGQLNEKLFF. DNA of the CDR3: TGTGCCAGTAGTATAGGGGGACAGTTGAATGAAAAACTGTTTTTT.

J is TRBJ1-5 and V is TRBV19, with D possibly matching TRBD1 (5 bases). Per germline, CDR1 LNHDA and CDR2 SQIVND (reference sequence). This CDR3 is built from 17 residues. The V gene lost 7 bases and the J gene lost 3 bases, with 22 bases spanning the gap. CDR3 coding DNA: TGTGCCAGTAATCCTGACGCGGGGGGACGGTACAATCAGCCCCAGCATTTT. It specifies CASNPDAGGRYNQPQHF.

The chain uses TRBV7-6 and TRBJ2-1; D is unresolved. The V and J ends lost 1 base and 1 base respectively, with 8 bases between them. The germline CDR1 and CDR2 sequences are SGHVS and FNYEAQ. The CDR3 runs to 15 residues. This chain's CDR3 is CASSLEGGSYNEQFF. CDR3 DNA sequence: TGTGCCAGCAGCTTAGAGGGCGGTTCCTACAATGAGCAGTTCTTC.

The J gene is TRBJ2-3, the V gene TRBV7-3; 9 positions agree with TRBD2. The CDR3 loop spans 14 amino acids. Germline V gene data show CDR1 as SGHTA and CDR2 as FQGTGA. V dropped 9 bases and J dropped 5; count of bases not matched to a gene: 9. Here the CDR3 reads CASTPGLAGDTQYF. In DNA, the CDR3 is TGTGCCAGTACGCCGGGACTAGCTGGAGATACGCAGTATTTT.

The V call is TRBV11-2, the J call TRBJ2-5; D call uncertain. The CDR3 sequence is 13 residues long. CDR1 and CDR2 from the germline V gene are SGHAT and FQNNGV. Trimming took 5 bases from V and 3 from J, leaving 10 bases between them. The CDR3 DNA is TGTGCCAGCAGCAGACCATATAAAGAGACCCAGTACTTC. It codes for CASSRPYKETQYF.

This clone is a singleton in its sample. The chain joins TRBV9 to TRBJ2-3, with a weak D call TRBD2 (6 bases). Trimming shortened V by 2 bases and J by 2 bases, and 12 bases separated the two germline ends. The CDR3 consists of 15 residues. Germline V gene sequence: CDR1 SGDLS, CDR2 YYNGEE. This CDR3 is CASSVRTIPTDTQYF. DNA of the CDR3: TGTGCCAGCAGCGTCCGGACTATCCCCACAGATACGCAGTATTTT.

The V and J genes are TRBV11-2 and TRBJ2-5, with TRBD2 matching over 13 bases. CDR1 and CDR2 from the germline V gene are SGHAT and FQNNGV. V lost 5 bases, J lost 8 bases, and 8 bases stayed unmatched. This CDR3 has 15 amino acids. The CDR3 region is CASSLGLAGAETQYF. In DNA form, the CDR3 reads TGTGCCAGCAGCCTCGGACTAGCGGGAGCGGAAACCCAGTACTTC.

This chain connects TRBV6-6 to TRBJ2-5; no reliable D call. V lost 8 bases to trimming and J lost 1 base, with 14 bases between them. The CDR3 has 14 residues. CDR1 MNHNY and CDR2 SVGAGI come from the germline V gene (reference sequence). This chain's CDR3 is CASGRSGIQETQYF. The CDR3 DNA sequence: TGTGCCAGCGGCCGGTCAGGTATCCAAGAGACCCAGTACTTC.

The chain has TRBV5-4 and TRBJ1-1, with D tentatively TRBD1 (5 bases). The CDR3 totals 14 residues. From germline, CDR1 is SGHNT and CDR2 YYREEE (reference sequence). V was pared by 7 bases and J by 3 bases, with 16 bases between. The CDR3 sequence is CASQRQSSHTEAFF. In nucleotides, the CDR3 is TGTGCCAGCCAAAGACAGTCTTCGCACACTGAAGCTTTCTTT.

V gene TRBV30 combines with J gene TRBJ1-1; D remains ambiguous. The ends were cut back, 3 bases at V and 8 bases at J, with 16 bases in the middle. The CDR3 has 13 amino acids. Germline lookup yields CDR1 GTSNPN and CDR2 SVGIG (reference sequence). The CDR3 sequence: CAWSQLPTGEAFF. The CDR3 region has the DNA TGTGCCTGGAGCCAATTACCCACGGGAGAAGCTTTCTTT.

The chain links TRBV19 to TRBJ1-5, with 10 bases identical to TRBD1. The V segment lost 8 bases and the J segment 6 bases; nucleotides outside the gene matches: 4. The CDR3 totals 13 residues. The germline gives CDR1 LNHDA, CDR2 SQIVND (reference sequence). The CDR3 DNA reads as TGTGCCAGTGAGACAGGGGGCGGTCAGCCCCAGCATTTT. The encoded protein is CASETGGGQPQHF.

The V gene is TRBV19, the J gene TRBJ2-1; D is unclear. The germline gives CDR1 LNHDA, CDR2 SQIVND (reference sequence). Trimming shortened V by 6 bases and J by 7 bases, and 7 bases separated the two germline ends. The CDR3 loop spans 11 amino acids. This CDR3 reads CASRRSNEQFF. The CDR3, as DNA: TGTGCCAGTAGGAGAAGTAATGAGCAGTTCTTC.